One sample yielded the 21 T cell receptor beta chains listed below, sequenced in a study of cytomegalovirus exposure and HLA in healthy donors. Sequencing used immunoSEQ multiplex PCR; TCRdb keeps in-frame clones, though not all of them. The table lists tens of thousands of clones, 96% of them singletons. Sequenced material: PBMCs. These receptors originate from a woman between 18 and 29 years old in good health and CMV-seropositive.

The J gene is TRBJ2-3, the V gene TRBV2; 9 positions agree with TRBD2. Germline CDR1 SNHLY, CDR2 FYNNEI. V gave up 9 bases and J gave up 0 bases; unmatched junction bases: 4. The CDR3 extends over 14 amino acids. The chain's CDR3 is CARSTSGSTDTQYF. CDR3 in DNA: TGTGCCAGATCCACTAGCGGGAGCACAGATACGCAGTATTTT.

The rearrangement joins TRBV4-1 to TRBJ2-1, with 12 bases matching TRBD2. The CDR3 totals 18 residues. Looked up from germline, CDR1 is MGHRA and CDR2 is YSYEKL. V lost 4 bases, J lost 7 bases, and 14 bases stayed unmatched. The CDR3 bases are TGCGCCAGCAGCCCTACGAGGGTGACTAGCGGGAGTGGGAATGAGCAGTTCTTC. Protein product: CASSPTRVTSGSGNEQFF.

This clone was recorded once. The chain carries TRBV29-1 and TRBJ1-1; TRBD1 matches at 11 bases. The V gene's germline CDR1 is SQVTM and CDR2 ANQGSEA. This CDR3 has 13 residues. J lost 5 bases, V lost 6 bases, and 5 bases had no gene match. As DNA, the CDR3 is TGCAGCGTGTCCCGGGACAGGGGGACTGAAGCTTTCTTT. This codes for CSVSRDRGTEAFF.

This chain joins TRBV4-1 and TRBJ2-7; a possible D gene is TRBD1 (6 bases). Looked up from germline, CDR1 is MGHRA and CDR2 is YSYEKL. Trimming cost V 3 bases and J 7 bases, with 25 bases left between them. The CDR3 has 17 amino acids. The CDR3 nucleotides read TGCGCCAGCAGCCAGGGGTCCCTTGTCTACAGGGAGAATGAGCAGTACTTC. Translation: CASSQGSLVYRENEQYF.

This chain connects TRBV9 to TRBJ1-2; D might be TRBD1 (5 bases). Trimming took off 0 bases at V and 4 bases at J, with 16 bases between the two ends. The germline gives CDR1 SGDLS, CDR2 YYNGEE. This CDR3 comprises 16 residues. The CDR3 loop reads CASSVGAAGPFYGYTF. DNA of the CDR3: TGTGCCAGCAGCGTAGGAGCTGCAGGGCCATTCTATGGCTACACCTTC.

The chain couples TRBV6-6 to TRBJ2-7; TRBD2 is a possible D gene (6 bases). CDR1 and CDR2 from the germline V gene are MNHNY and SVGAGI (reference sequence). The CDR3 contains 13 residues. V was cut by 7 bases and J by 6 bases, with 16 bases left in between. CDR3 residues: CASKEGGGREQYF. DNA of the CDR3: TGTGCCAGCAAGGAGGGAGGAGGCCGCGAGCAGTACTTC.

The genes are TRBV15 and TRBJ2-7, with TRBD2 identical over 12 bases. The ends lost 4 bases at V and 7 bases at J; junction bases unmatched: 8. CDR1 and CDR2 (germline): LNHNV, YYDKDF (reference sequence). The CDR3 consists of 15 residues. The CDR3 nucleotides are TGTGCCACCAGCAACCGACTAGCGGGAGATCGGGAGCAGTACTTC. Protein: CATSNRLAGDREQYF.

The chain uses TRBV19 and TRBJ2-3, with TRBD2 identical over 10 bases. This CDR3 is 15 amino acids long. V shed 6 bases, J shed 3 bases, and the junction held 6 bases outside the gene matches. CDR1 LNHDA and CDR2 SQIVND come from the germline V gene (reference sequence). Here the CDR3 reads CASSPGLATTDTQYF. In nucleotides, the CDR3 is TGTGCCAGTAGCCCGGGACTAGCGACGACAGATACGCAGTATTTT.

This clone was observed a single time. V usage is TRBV13 and J usage is TRBJ2-7; maybe TRBD1 (5 bases). V lost 1 base to trimming and J lost 6 bases, with 16 bases between them. The CDR3 consists of 15 residues. From germline, CDR1 is PRHDT and CDR2 FYEKMQ (reference sequence). The CDR3 loop reads CASSLDGRGRGEQYF. The CDR3 DNA reads TGTGCCAGCAGCTTAGACGGGCGCGGTAGGGGCGAGCAGTACTTC.

The chain couples TRBV18 to TRBJ2-1; D possibly corresponds to TRBD2 (6 bases). The V gene's germline CDR1 is KGHSH and CDR2 LQKENI. This CDR3 contains 12 residues. V dropped 2 bases and J dropped 10 bases, with 9 bases sitting between them. CDR3 loop: CASSPGGGEQFF. As DNA, the CDR3 is TGTGCCAGCTCACCAGGGGGAGGAGAGCAGTTCTTC.

This chain links TRBV6-5 with TRBJ2-1; no reliable D call. There are 14 residues in the CDR3. V lost 0 bases to trimming and J lost 6 bases, with 9 bases between them. Germline values: CDR1 MNHEY, CDR2 SVGAGI. CDR3 sequence (DNA): TGTGCCAGCAGTTACTCGAGCCCCGGCAATGAGCAGTTCTTC. This gives the protein CASSYSSPGNEQFF.

The chain links TRBV7-2 to TRBJ2-1; D is ambiguous. Germline CDR1 is SGHTA and CDR2 is FQGNSA. This CDR3 contains 14 residues. Trimming cost V 5 bases and J 4 bases, with 12 bases left between them. The CDR3: CASSDRLGYNEQFF. The CDR3 DNA sequence: TGTGCCAGCAGCGACCGGCTAGGATACAATGAGCAGTTCTTC.

The CDR3 sequence: CASRQGLYEQYF. DNA of the CDR3: TGTGCCAGCAGACAGGGCCTCTACGAGCAGTACTTC. V usage is TRBV28 and J usage is TRBJ2-7, with D perhaps TRBD1 (6 bases). The CDR3 covers 12 residues. Trimming shortened V by 6 bases and J by 3 bases, and 9 bases separated the two germline ends. CDR1 MDHEN and CDR2 SYDVKM come from the germline V gene.

The rearrangement joins TRBV30 to TRBJ2-3, with 11 nucleotides matching TRBD2. Germline CDR1 is GTSNPN and CDR2 is SVGIG (reference sequence). Losses at the gene ends were 4 bases for V and 0 bases for J; bases not matched to a gene: 9. This CDR3 has 17 residues. The CDR3 here is CAWTKSRTSGSTDTQYF. The CDR3 nucleotides are TGTGCCTGGACCAAGTCCCGGACTAGCGGGAGCACAGATACGCAGTATTTT.

The chain links TRBV7-9 to TRBJ2-1; TRBD2 matches at 14 bases. V was clipped by 5 bases and J by 6 bases; unmatched bases: 6. CDR1 is SEHNR and CDR2 is FQNEAQ in the germline V gene (reference sequence). The CDR3 length is 16 residues. CDR3 loop: CASSIPGLAGVNEQFF. The CDR3 DNA is TGTGCCAGCAGCATACCGGGACTAGCGGGGGTCAATGAGCAGTTCTTC.

The chain carries TRBV4-3 and TRBJ2-1; a weak D match, TRBD1 (5 bases). The V end was cut by 4 bases, the J end by 0 bases, with 10 bases between. Germline CDR1 is LGHNA and CDR2 is YSLEER. The CDR3 sequence is 15 residues long. For the CDR3, the DNA is TGCGCCAGCAGCCCCTCCCAGGGCTCCTACAATGAGCAGTTCTTC. It translates to CASSPSQGSYNEQFF.

For the CDR3, the DNA is TGTGCCAGCAGCCACAAAAAGCTAGAGGGGGGGGTAGGCACTGAAGCTTTCTTT. It translates to CASSHKKLEGGVGTEAFF. The V and J genes are TRBV14 and TRBJ1-1; tentatively, D is TRBD1 (6 bases). Between the trimmed V and J ends, which lost 3 bases and 4 bases, there was a span of 24 bases. The CDR3 has 18 residues. Germline loops: CDR1 SGHDN, CDR2 FVKESK.

The V and J genes are TRBV6-4 and TRBJ2-3; D call uncertain. The CDR3 loop spans 14 amino acids. Germline assignment: CDR1 MRHNA and CDR2 SNTAGT. V lost 0 bases to trimming and J lost 1 base, with 5 bases between them. The CDR3 region has the DNA TGTGCCAGCAGTGACTCCCCCGGCACAGATACGCAGTATTTT. This translates into CASSDSPGTDTQYF.

The chain employs TRBV18 and TRBJ2-1, with 7 bases aligning to TRBD2. CDR1 is KGHSH and CDR2 is LQKENI in the germline V gene. After removal of 5 bases from V and 4 bases from J, the junction contained 8 bases not matched to a gene. The CDR3 has 15 residues. The CDR3 reads CASSVSSGLYNEQFF. The CDR3 region has the DNA TGTGCCAGCTCAGTATCTAGCGGCCTTTACAATGAGCAGTTCTTC. Supplemented by reference TRBV18 and TRBJ2-1, the full variable domain reads NAGVMQNPRHLVRRRGQEARLRCSPMKGHSHVYWYRQLPEEGLKFMVYLQKENIIDESGMPKERFSAEFPKEGPSILRIQQVVRGDSAAYFCASSVSSGLYNEQFFGPGTRLTVL.

V is TRBV2 and J is TRBJ2-7; TRBD1 might be the D (7 bases). With 7 bases removed from V and 2 bases from J, the gap between germline ends came to 12 bases. CDR1 is SNHLY, CDR2 FYNNEI, per germline. There are 13 residues in the CDR3. The CDR3 spells CASTAGTAYEQYF. In nucleotides, the CDR3 is TGTGCCAGCACCGCGGGGACAGCCTACGAGCAGTACTTC.

The V call is TRBV7-2, the J call TRBJ2-1, with 9 positions matching TRBD2. The CDR3 has 18 residues. The ends lost 1 base at V and 4 bases at J; junction bases unmatched: 11. Germline values: CDR1 SGHTA, CDR2 FQGNSA. The CDR3 bases are TGTGCCAGCAGCTTAGAGACTAGCGGACCCCTGGGGTACAATGAGCAGTTCTTC. This sequence encodes CASSLETSGPLGYNEQFF. Variable domain in full (rest from reference TRBV7-2 and TRBJ2-1): GAGVSQSPSNKVTEKGKDVELRCDPISGHTALYWYRQSLGQGLEFLIYFQGNSAPDKSGLPSDRFSAERTGGSVSTLTIQRTQQEDSAVYLCASSLETSGPLGYNEQFFGPGTRLTVL.